Listed below are T cell receptor beta chains from one sample, sequenced in a study of early T cells in non-severe SARS-CoV-2 infection. TCRdb redid the calling of the 5' RACE reads with MiXCR, one entry per CDR3 protein. This sample carries 20,000 to 25,000 distinct CDR3 sequences, more than 4.5% of them seen once, and the ten largest clones take roughly 6.7%. The material sequenced was whole blood. Every receptor here comes from an adult who was a healthcare worker with PCR-confirmed SARS-CoV-2 infection or an uninfected control (not recorded which). Each CDR3 is given with its conserved first and last residue. A D gene is named only where the DNA matches it firmly. Rows may omit the clone size; those that give it use once, few, many or a size class.

>.|TRBV24-1|.
CATSDGDEQFF
>.|TRBV6-1|many
CASSVISTGRQVESSYNEQFF
>TRBD2|TRBV20-1|many
CSARKAGLAGASYEQYF
>TRBD1|TRBV19|many
CASSDRGLGYTF
>.|TRBV4-2|few
CASSKGTPSYNEQFF
>.|TRBV7-3|many
CASSLSPGQNTEAFF
>.|TRBV29-1|.
CSVGPTDTQYF
>TRBD1|TRBV10-3|many
CAISVSTGGSYEQYF
>.|TRBV3-1|few
CASSQVGPPGDTQYF
>.|TRBV21-1|many
CASSKEGYEQYF
>.|TRBV9|.
CASSVDGTPDKKLFF
>.|TRBV5-6|many
CASSLGALTHTQYF
>TRBD1|TRBV14|many
CASSQGTGSYNEQFF
>.|TRBV5-1|few
CASSLGAPSGNTIYF
>.|TRBV5-1|many
CASSSDPRGTGELFF
>.|TRBV20-1|many
CSAADMSSYNSPLHF
>TRBD2|TRBV6-1|.
CASTRGGSGGDTQYF
>.|TRBV9|many
CASSEGGGNTDTQYF
>TRBD1|TRBV28|few
CASSFDRVEQPQHF
>TRBD1|TRBV20-1|few
CSAPRQGAYNEQFF
>.|TRBV9|.
CASSVTGQSSYNEQFF
>.|TRBV6-6|few
CASNGGEGARETQYF
>.|TRBV24-1|many
CATSSMNTEAFF
>.|TRBV11-2|many
CASSLAITRFGETQYF
>.|TRBV15|many
CATSRDLQETQYF
>.|TRBV20-1|many
CSANHPRDGQYF
>TRBD2|TRBV5-4|many
CASSLSGRRTDTQYF
>TRBD2|TRBV7-9|many
CASSSLAGKEDTQYF
>TRBD1|TRBV5-1|many
CASAWDSPFDTGELFF
>.|TRBV11-2|few
CASSLAYPPEAFF
>.|TRBV2|many
CASSTEAYNEQFF
>.|TRBV6-5|many
CASSYSRSNQPQHF
>.|TRBV5-1|.
CASSFTGTSYNEQFF
>TRBD1|TRBV5-1|many
CASSLWTGSSYNEQFF
>TRBD1|TRBV7-9|many
CASSLGQGNTIYF
>.|TRBV7-9|many
CASSLEVQTITYEQYF
>.|TRBV7-2|few
CASSLGTAFEAFF
>.|TRBV20-1|many
CSARFVSPNTGELFF
>.|TRBV4-1|few
CASRETGASEQYF
>.|TRBV20-1|few
CSARDSPDRYNEQFF
>.|TRBV9|many
CASSPQISRGETQYF
>.|TRBV2|many
CASSERTGLQPQHF